This passage covers 15 T cell receptor beta chains from one sample sequenced in a study of CD8+CD57+ T cells in acquired aplastic anemia. Genomic DNA, serving as template, underwent TCR beta VDJ and CDR3 profiling. TCRdb re-derived calls from the reads in MiXCR, one entry per CDR3 protein. The sample holds about 420,000 distinct CDR3 sequences, 65% to 80% seen once. The sample taken for sequencing was sorted CD4+, CD8+, or CD8+CD57+ T cells (not recorded which) from PBMCs. The source of these receptors is a human donor in good health, serving as a control.

The chain has TRBV15 and TRBJ1-1; possible D gene TRBD1, 5 bases. Germline V gene lookup returns CDR1 LNHNV and CDR2 YYDKDF (reference sequence). V was trimmed by 5 bases and J by 1 base, leaving 11 bases between them. This CDR3 region has 14 residues. CDR3 sequence: CATSLSGGNTEAFF. Written as DNA, the CDR3 is TGTGCCACCAGCCTATCCGGGGGGAACACTGAAGCTTTCTTT.

This clonotype was counted many times. CDR3 residues: CASSPWTSGDVVDIQYF. CDR3 sequence (DNA): TGTGCCAGCAGCCCTTGGACTAGCGGGGACGTTGTTGACATTCAGTACTTC. The chain is built from TRBV7-2 and TRBJ2-4, with 12 bases matching TRBD2. This CDR3 has 17 residues. Germline values: CDR1 SGHTA, CDR2 FQGNSA. V shed 5 bases and J 8 bases; nucleotides not matched to a gene: 13.

V gene TRBV5-5 combines with J gene TRBJ2-2; D tentatively fits TRBD1 or TRBD2 (5 bases each). CDR3 length: 14 residues. CDR1 and CDR2 from the germline V gene are SGHKS and YYEKEE (reference sequence). DNA for the CDR3: TGTGCTCTCACGGGGACGATTTGGACCGGGGAGCTGTTTTTT. It encodes CALTGTIWTGELFF.

V usage is TRBV11-2 and J usage is TRBJ2-1; TRBD1 agrees at 9 bases. Germline V lookup: CDR1 SGHAT, CDR2 FQNNGV. The CDR3 is 17 amino acids. V gave up 0 bases and J gave up 5 bases; unmatched junction bases: 8. CDR3 protein: CASSLDLETGGHNEQFF. The CDR3 DNA is TGTGCCAGCAGCTTAGATCTCGAGACAGGGGGTCACAATGAGCAGTTCTTC.

CDR3 bases: TGTGCCAGCAGCTTAGATACAGGGAACTATGGCTACACCTTC. This gives the protein CASSLDTGNYGYTF. The chain carries TRBV11-2 and TRBJ1-2; the D gene is possibly TRBD1 (6 bases). The CDR3 runs 14 residues. Germline V gene data show CDR1 as SGHAT and CDR2 as FQNNGV. Trimming took off 0 bases at V and 2 bases at J, with 7 bases between the two ends.

This clonotype was recorded at least ten times. Here the CDR3 reads CASRPGHGQETQYF. The CDR3, as DNA: TGTGCCAGCAGGCCGGGACACGGACAAGAGACCCAGTACTTC. The chain combines TRBV6-1 with TRBJ2-5; perhaps TRBD1 as D (6 bases). Per germline, CDR1 MNHNS and CDR2 SASEGT. V was pared by 6 bases and J by 2 bases, with 13 bases between. This CDR3 region has 14 residues.

The chain couples TRBV5-1 to TRBJ1-1; no definite D call. The V end lost 1 base, the J end lost 10 bases, and 14 bases lay between the germline ends. CDR3 size: 13 residues. CDR1 is SGHRS, CDR2 YFSETQ, per germline. CDR3 sequence (DNA): TGCGCCAGCAGCTTGAGGTCGACGGGTGCAGCTTTCTTT. Protein: CASSLRSTGAAFF.

This clonotype was found many times. The chain uses TRBV19 and TRBJ2-1; 7 bases are shared with TRBD2. The V segment lost 5 bases and the J segment 2 bases; nucleotides outside the gene matches: 9. The CDR3 runs 16 residues. From germline, CDR1 is LNHDA and CDR2 SQIVND (reference sequence). CDR3 DNA: TGTGCCAGTAGTGAGAAAGCGGGGCGACCCTACAATGAGCAGTTCTTC. Translating it yields CASSEKAGRPYNEQFF.

This clonotype was observed at least ten times. This rearrangement joins TRBV15 to TRBJ1-6; tentative D call: TRBD1 (6 bases). The germline V and J ends were trimmed by 1 base and 11 bases, with 12 bases remaining between them. Germline lookup yields CDR1 LNHNV and CDR2 YYDKDF (reference sequence). The CDR3 covers 14 residues. CDR3 region: CATSRGQGNPPLHF. Here the CDR3 DNA reads TGTGCCACCAGCAGAGGGCAGGGGAACCCACCCCTCCACTTT.

The chain joins TRBV9 to TRBJ2-2; weak D call: TRBD2 (5 bases). The CDR3 sequence is 15 residues long. V was clipped by 2 bases and J by 15 bases, with 23 bases between them. Germline V gene lookup returns CDR1 SGDLS and CDR2 YYNGEE. This CDR3 is CASSVEAAPYGYMFF. Here the CDR3 DNA reads TGTGCCAGCAGCGTGGAGGCGGCCCCTTATGGGTACATGTTTTTT.

This chain uses TRBV20-1 with TRBJ1-2; TRBD1 might be the D (5 bases). The V end was cut by 3 bases, the J end by 6 bases, with 17 bases between. Germline V CDR1 and CDR2: DFQATT, SNEGSKA (reference sequence). This CDR3 contains 14 residues. The CDR3 DNA reads as TGCAGTGCTAGTGTTGGCGGGGGTCTTGATGGCTACACCTTC. Its translation is CSASVGGGLDGYTF.

Only one count was recorded for this clonotype. The CDR3 region has the DNA TGTGCCAGCAGCCCTCCGAGGAGGGGAAATTCACCCCTCCACTTT. Its protein product is CASSPPRRGNSPLHF. The J gene is TRBJ1-6, the V gene TRBV7-8; D is perhaps TRBD1 (5 bases). V lost 5 bases and J lost 7, with 15 bases in between. In germline, CDR1 is SGHVS, CDR2 FQNEAQ. The length of the CDR3 is 15 residues.

This sequence joins TRBV20-1 and TRBJ2-3; D ambiguous. Germline-derived CDR1 and CDR2 are DFQATT and SNEGSKA (reference sequence). The CDR3 totals 13 residues. V lost 3 bases and J 8 bases, leaving 15 bases between the germline ends. In DNA form, the CDR3 reads TGCAGTGCTAGCGGGCTAACCAACGCTACGCAGTATTTT. It is translated as CSASGLTNATQYF.

The sample holds many counts of this clonotype. The CDR3 loop is CASKKTGGDEKLFF. CDR3 nucleotides: TGTGCCAGCAAAAAGACAGGGGGCGATGAAAAACTGTTTTTT. The V gene is TRBV6-5, the J gene TRBJ1-4, with 10 bases that match TRBD1. There are 14 residues in the CDR3. Germline V gives CDR1 MNHEY, CDR2 SVGAGI. J lost 6 bases, V lost 7 bases, and 5 bases had no gene match.

There are many counts of this clonotype. The chain links TRBV7-3 to TRBJ1-6; D is unresolved. V lost 1 base and J lost 2, with 6 bases in between. Germline V lookup: CDR1 SGHTA, CDR2 FQGTGA. The CDR3 extends over 15 amino acids. CDR3 amino acids: CASSLIGPYNSPLHF. The DNA of the CDR3 is TGTGCCAGCAGCTTAATAGGGCCCTATAATTCACCCCTCCACTTT.